The next 3 T cell receptor beta chains were all read from a single sample in a study of shared clonotypes between healthy human individuals. In the naive CD8 group, cells lacked CD45RO and were positively selected for CCR7, so terminally differentiated effector memory CD45RA+ cells were left out. The protocol was immunoSEQ multiplex PCR, while the TCRdb copy is restricted to in-frame clones and leaves out a portion. The sample consists of hundreds of thousands of clones, approximately 96% of them appearing once. The sequenced sample consisted of naive CD8+ T cells sorted from blood. The receptor source for this set is a woman in her 30s in good health.

DNA of the CDR3: TGTGCCAGCAGGGCTAGCGGGACATACGAGCAGTACTTC. It translates to CASRASGTYEQYF. This chain links TRBV28 with TRBJ2-7; 9 nucleotides match TRBD2. The CDR3 contains 13 residues. CDR1 is MDHEN, CDR2 SYDVKM, per germline. The trim removed 6 bases at V and 4 bases at J, leaving 4 bases unmatched.

The chain employs TRBV5-5 and TRBJ1-1; tentatively, D is TRBD1 (6 bases). Germline V gene sequence: CDR1 SGHKS, CDR2 YYEKEE (reference sequence). The V and J ends lost 2 bases and 13 bases respectively, with 12 bases between them. The CDR3 loop spans 11 amino acids. CDR3 nucleotides: TGTGCCAGCAGCTTCGGGACACGGGATTTCTTT. Amino acid sequence: CASSFGTRDFF.

V and J are TRBV7-6 and TRBJ2-1; a possible D gene is TRBD1 (6 bases). The CDR3 length is 15 residues. Trimming stripped 1 base from V and 10 bases from J, with 17 bases between. Germline CDR1 SGHVS, CDR2 FNYEAQ. The CDR3 DNA is TGTGCCAGCAGCTTAGTGGCCAGGGGATACGGGGAGCAGTTCTTC. It specifies CASSLVARGYGEQFF. The full variable domain, with the rest looked up from reference TRBV7-6 and TRBJ2-1, is GAGVSQSPRYKVTKRGQDVALRCDPISGHVSLYWYRQALGQGPEFLTYFNYEAQQDKSGLPNDRFSAERPEGSISTLTIQRTEQRDSAMYRCASSLVARGYGEQFFGPGTRLTVL.